There are a few counts of the clone carrying this T cell receptor (gamma chain). The antigen remains unidentified. Alphabeta T cells were depleted, then CD3+ Vdelta1+ Vdelta2- thymocytes were FACS-sorted. Purity of the sorted Vdelta1+ thymocytes ranged from 98% to 99.6%. The template was reverse-transcribed extracted RNA. Pooled V-gene forward primers with one constant-region reverse primer generated the CDR3 amplicons by multiplex PCR. TCRdb re-analyzed the multiplex PCR reads via CATT. The repertoire holds approximately 20,000 gamma-chain clones, roughly 13% seen once, with 1.5% to 2% in the top ten. V shed 0 bases, J shed 2 bases, and the junction held 7 bases outside the gene matches. Germline assignment: CDR1 EGSNGY and CDR2 YDSYNSKV. The CDR3 has 15 amino acids. The source of the sample is a study of Vδ1+ human thymocytes. Study observations and caveats: Thymic TRG and TRD repertoires appeared highly polyclonal. Unlike peripheral blood Vdelta1+ controls, thymic delta-chain sequences included approximately 21% Vdelta2 and few Vdelta3.

The chain links TRGV2 to TRGJ1 or TRGJ2. The source of this sequence is a child younger than two who had congenital heart surgery. The sequenced material came from Vdelta1+ gamma-delta thymocytes from the thymus. The sample's subset: FACS-sorted CD3+ TCRalphabeta- TCRVdelta1+ TCRVdelta2- thymocytes. The CDR3 region is CATWDGPLHYYKKLF. The DNA of the CDR3 is TGTGCCACCTGGGACGGGCCGTTACATTATTATAAGAAACTCTTT.